The 18 T cell receptor beta chains below all came from one sample that was sequenced in a study of OX40 agonist ivuxolimab in advanced cancers. Assay: immunoSEQ multiplex PCR; the TCRdb copy retains only in-frame clones and omits some. The sample carries 25,000 to 35,000 clones, about three quarters recorded once. Sequencing was performed on CD4+ or CD8+ T cells sorted from blood, taken in a trial of the OX40 agonist ivuxolimab. These receptors were obtained from an adult with an advanced solid tumor such as melanoma, head and neck, liver or kidney cancer.

The J gene is TRBJ1-2, the V gene TRBV6-4; unclear D gene. The V and J ends lost 0 bases and 8 bases respectively, with 4 bases between them. Germline-derived CDR1 and CDR2 are MRHNA and SNTAGT. This CDR3 has 11 amino acids. In DNA form, the CDR3 reads TGTGCCAGCAGTGACTCGTCCGGCTACACCTTC. Translated: CASSDSSGYTF.

This clone was detected only a few times. Germline is not matched at one junction end, which may reflect a read error. This chain connects TRBV6-1 to TRBJ1-5; no clear D gene. CDR1 and CDR2 from the germline V gene are MNHNS and SASEGT. The length of the CDR3 is 13 residues. This CDR3 reads CASRQVMKPAPAF. DNA of the CDR3: TGTGCCAGCAGACAAGTTATGAAGCCAGCCCCAGCATTT.

This sequence joins TRBV9 and TRBJ2-5; 9 bases line up with TRBD1. The CDR3 covers 16 residues. Germline V gene data show CDR1 as SGDLS and CDR2 as YYNGEE. With 0 bases clipped from V and 5 bases from J, the junction kept 8 bases outside the gene matches. The CDR3 spells CASSVAPTGGPETQYF. The CDR3, as DNA: TGTGCCAGCAGCGTAGCTCCTACAGGGGGCCCGGAGACCCAGTACTTC.

This sequence joins TRBV5-1 and TRBJ2-4; D is unclear. This CDR3 comprises 15 residues. Germline CDR1 is SGHRS and CDR2 is YFSETQ. The V end lost 1 base, the J end lost 7 bases, and 15 bases lay between the germline ends. The CDR3 DNA follows: TGCGCCAGCAGCTTGAATAACGGGCCCGGGAACATTCAGTACTTC. Its translation is CASSLNNGPGNIQYF.

CDR3 amino acids: CASSLKFRDGNTGELFF. The CDR3 coding sequence is TGCGCCAGCAGCTTGAAATTCAGGGACGGAAACACCGGGGAGCTGTTTTTT. The chain joins TRBV5-1 to TRBJ2-2; perhaps D is TRBD1 or TRBD2 (5 bases each). The germline V gene has CDR1 SGHRS and CDR2 YFSETQ. Trimming left V 1 base short and J 2 bases short, with 15 bases between. The CDR3 loop spans 17 amino acids. The whole variable domain, filled in from reference TRBV5-1 and TRBJ2-2, reads KAGVTQTPRYLIKTRGQQVTLSCSPISGHRSVSWYQQTPGQGLQFLFEYFSETQRNKGNFPGRFSGRQFSNSRSEMNVSTLELGDSALYLCASSLKFRDGNTGELFFGEGSRLTVL.

The chain employs TRBV19 and TRBJ1-5, with 7 bases matching TRBD1. This CDR3 region has 14 residues. The germline V gene encodes CDR1 LNHDA and CDR2 SQIVND (reference sequence). The V gene end was trimmed by 4 bases and the J gene end by 3 bases; junction bases not matched to a gene: 3. CDR3 nucleotides: TGTGCCAGTAGTAAGACAGGGATCAATCAGCCCCAGCATTTT. As protein: CASSKTGINQPQHF.

The chain couples TRBV6-5 to TRBJ2-7; 7 bases match TRBD1. Germline V lookup: CDR1 MNHEY, CDR2 SVGAGI. CDR3 length equals 14 residues. V was clipped by 6 bases and J by 1 base; unmatched bases: 6. The CDR3 region has the DNA TGTGCCAGCAGCTACAGGGGTCAATCCTACGAGCAGTACTTC. Protein product: CASSYRGQSYEQYF.

The J gene is TRBJ2-7, the V gene TRBV7-2, with D perhaps matching TRBD1 or TRBD2 (5 bases each). V lost 2 bases, J lost 1 base, and 12 bases lay in between. Germline lookup yields CDR1 SGHTA and CDR2 FQGNSA. The CDR3 extends over 15 amino acids. CDR3 nucleotides: TGTGCCAGCAGCTTATCCGGGACCCAGTCCTACGAGCAGTACTTC. This codes for CASSLSGTQSYEQYF.

V is TRBV29-1 and J is TRBJ2-1; a possible D gene is TRBD1 (5 bases). Trimming pared 8 bases from V and 6 bases from J, leaving 14 bases between. The CDR3 extends over 12 amino acids. CDR1 SQVTM and CDR2 ANQGSEA come from the germline V gene. As DNA, the CDR3 is TGCAGCTCCTACTCACAGGTCAATGAGCAGTTCTTC. Translation: CSSYSQVNEQFF.

The chain combines TRBV7-9 with TRBJ2-1; a weak D match, TRBD2 (5 bases). Trimming removed 6 bases from V and 6 bases from J, with 12 bases in between. This CDR3 spans 13 amino acids. CDR1 and CDR2 (germline): SEHNR, FQNEAQ (reference sequence). This CDR3 reads CASRGSGGNEQFF. CDR3 nucleotide sequence: TGTGCCAGCAGGGGCAGCGGAGGCAATGAGCAGTTCTTC.

CDR3 protein: CASSYSNVLDTQYF. In DNA form, the CDR3 reads TGTGCCAGCAGTTACTCGAACGTCTTGGATACGCAGTATTTT. This rearrangement joins TRBV6-5 to TRBJ2-3; no reliable D call. Germline V gives CDR1 MNHEY, CDR2 SVGAGI. The CDR3 spans 14 residues. Trimming cost V 0 bases and J 6 bases, with 10 bases left between them.

This chain uses TRBV10-3 with TRBJ1-2; D remains ambiguous. Per germline, CDR1 ENHRY and CDR2 SYGVKD. CDR3 size: 11 residues. V was shortened by 8 bases and J by 2 bases, with 6 bases between the two germline ends. CDR3 loop: CAIQSNYGYTF. The CDR3 DNA reads TGTGCCATCCAATCGAACTATGGCTACACCTTC.

For the CDR3, the DNA is TGTGCCAGCAGTGAAGGGGGGACAGGGGGCGCGGGAGGTAATGAGCAGTTCTTC. The encoded protein is CASSEGGTGGAGGNEQFF. This rearrangement joins TRBV2 to TRBJ2-1, with 12 bases identical to TRBD1. The V gene end was trimmed by 1 base and the J gene end by 7 bases; junction bases not matched to a gene: 11. Per germline, CDR1 SNHLY and CDR2 FYNNEI. This CDR3 spans 18 amino acids.

The rearrangement links TRBV5-1 to TRBJ2-2; TRBD2 aligns across 9 bases. Germline CDR1 reads SGHRS; CDR2 reads YFSETQ. V shed 4 bases, J shed 4 bases, and the junction held 8 bases outside the gene matches. The length of the CDR3 is 16 residues. Here the CDR3 DNA reads TGCGCCAGCAGCCCCACTAGCGGGTTAATCACCGGGGAGCTGTTTTTT. Protein: CASSPTSGLITGELFF.

This rearrangement joins TRBV2 to TRBJ1-4; D is possibly TRBD1 (5 bases). The CDR3 extends over 15 amino acids. Germline V lookup: CDR1 SNHLY, CDR2 FYNNEI. The V gene lost 5 bases and the J gene lost 2 bases, with 12 bases spanning the gap. The CDR3 is CASSRAGTTNEKLFF. CDR3 coding DNA: TGTGCCAGCAGTAGAGCAGGGACTACTAATGAAAAACTGTTTTTT.

This clone was observed a few times. The chain recombines TRBV30 with TRBJ1-1, with TRBD1 matching 7 bases. The CDR3 is 17 residues long. The germline V gene has CDR1 GTSNPN and CDR2 SVGIG (reference sequence). The V and J ends lost 2 bases and 4 bases, in that order; junction bases with no gene match: 16. CDR3 DNA sequence: TGTGCCTGGAGTAGAGGGGTTTACAGGGGACGTACCACTGAAGCTTTCTTT. Its translation: CAWSRGVYRGRTTEAFF.

The genes are TRBV29-1 and TRBJ1-1, with TRBD1 identical over 8 bases. The trim removed 6 bases at V and 0 bases at J, leaving 6 bases unmatched. The CDR3 has 14 amino acids. Germline V lookup: CDR1 SQVTM, CDR2 ANQGSEA. The CDR3 nucleotides read TGCAGCGTGCAGGACAGGGTCATGAACACTGAAGCTTTCTTT. This codes for CSVQDRVMNTEAFF.

The chain couples TRBV6-6 to TRBJ1-1; TRBD1 agrees at 7 bases. The CDR3 is made up of 14 amino acids. With V trimmed by 1 base and J by 4 bases, 3 bases remained unmatched. The germline CDR1 and CDR2 sequences are MNHNY and SVGAGI (reference sequence). CDR3 DNA: TGTGCCAGCAGTTACTTGGCAGGGGGCACTGAAGCTTTCTTT. This sequence encodes CASSYLAGGTEAFF.